These T cell receptor beta chains were read from a single sample in a study of T-cell reconstitution after alpha-beta-depleted transplantation in children. Each CDR3 protein gets one entry after TCRdb re-called the PCR reads with MiXCR. The sample has about 200,000 distinct CDR3 sequences, approximately 6.9% seen once. The sequenced sample was PBMCs, obtained before TCRalphabeta/CD19-depleted stem cell transplant. All receptors derive from a boy aged 2 to 10 with acute lymphoblastic leukemia, due to receive a stem cell transplant. CDR3s include the opening cysteine and the closing phenylalanine or tryptophan. The order of the fields is J gene, D gene, V gene, clone size, CDR3 DNA, CDR3 protein. A D gene is named only where the DNA matches it firmly. A row's size may be missing; if present it is once, few, many or a size class.

>TRBJ1-1|.|TRBV28|few
TGTGCCAGCAGTTTCGGTAGGATGAACACTGAAGCTTTCTTT
CASSFGRMNTEAFF
>TRBJ2-7|.|TRBV7-5|few
.
CISVSEARHTDYEQYF
>TRBJ1-4|TRBD1|TRBV7-2|.
TGTGCCAGCAGCGACAGGGCAACTAATGAAAAACTGTTTTTT
CASSDRATNEKLFF
>TRBJ1-5|.|TRBV4-3|few
TGCGCCAGCAGCCAATGGCTGAGTAGCAATCAGCCCCAGCATTTT
CASSQWLSSNQPQHF
>TRBJ2-6|.|TRBV11-1|.
TGTGCCAGCAGCTTACAATCGGCGGGCAGATCCTACTCTGGGGCCAACGTCCTGACTTTC
CASSLQSAGRSYSGANVLTF
>TRBJ2-7|TRBD1|TRBV5-1|many
TGCGCCAGCAGCGCACTGGGACAGGGGGCGGCCGAGCAGTACTTC
CASSALGQGAAEQYF
>TRBJ1-2|.|TRBV28|.
TGTGCCAGCAGTCCTCGACGGACTTTAGCTAACTATGGCTACACCTTC
CASSPRRTLANYGYTF
>TRBJ2-1|TRBD2|TRBV5-1|many
TGCGCCAGCAGGCTAGCGGATTCCTACAATGAGCAGTTCTTC
CASRLADSYNEQFF
>TRBJ2-7|.|TRBV6-5|many
TGTGCCAGCAGTTACTGGGGGCAAGGGTACGAGCAGTACTTC
CASSYWGQGYEQYF
>TRBJ2-2|TRBD1|TRBV10-2|few
TGCGCCAGTGGGACAGAAACCGGGGAGCTGTTTTTT
CASGTETGELFF
>TRBJ1-1|.|TRBV28|many
TGTGCCAGCTCCATTGCGCATAACACTGAAGCTTTCTTT
CASSIAHNTEAFF
>TRBJ2-1|TRBD2|TRBV2|few
TGTGCCAGCAGACGGCGGGAGGGCCGATATGAGCAGTTCTTC
CASRRREGRYEQFF
>TRBJ2-5|.|TRBV28|many
TGTGCCAGCAGGCCTACTAGCTCCGCGGAGACCCAGTACTTC
CASRPTSSAETQYF
>TRBJ1-2|TRBD1|TRBV5-1|many
TGCGCCAGCAGCGCTGAAGGACAGGGGTATGGCTACACCTTC
CASSAEGQGYGYTF
>TRBJ2-7|.|TRBV4-2|many
TGTGCCAGCAGCCAAGCTCATAGCGGAGACGCAACCTACGAGCAGTACTTC
CASSQAHSGDATYEQYF
>TRBJ2-7|.|TRBV20-1|many
TGCAGTGCTAGACCACGCAGACTGCTTTACGAGCAGTACTTC
CSARPRRLLYEQYF
>TRBJ1-5|TRBD1|TRBV20-1|many
TGCAGTGCTAGGAGAGGACAGGGGATAGGTCAGCCCCAGCATTTT
CSARRGQGIGQPQHF
>TRBJ2-6|.|TRBV29-1|.
TGCAGCGTAGAAGAATATCGCTCTGGGGCCAACGTCCTGACTTTC
CSVEEYRSGANVLTF
>TRBJ1-5|.|TRBV29-1|.
TGCAGCGTTGCGGGGGGGGATCAGCCCCAGCATTTT
CSVAGGDQPQHF
>TRBJ2-7|.|TRBV29-1|many
TGCAGCGTTGAAAGGGCTGCTTCCTACGAGCAGTACTTC
CSVERAASYEQYF
>TRBJ2-1|.|TRBV7-9|many
TGTGCCAGCAGCTTAGTTCCCTACAATGAGCAGTTCTTC
CASSLVPYNEQFF
>TRBJ2-7|.|TRBV12-3/TRBV12-4|many
TGTGCCAGCAGCCTTCAGGTCTACGAGCAGTACTTC
CASSLQVYEQYF
>TRBJ1-5|.|TRBV6-2/TRBV6-3|many
TGTGCCAGCAGTTACGATCGGACAGAGAAGGGTAGCAATCAGCCCCAGCATTTT
CASSYDRTEKGSNQPQHF
>TRBJ2-1|TRBD2|TRBV4-2|many
TGTGCCAGCAGCCAAGGTTCGGGACTAGCTACTACTGAGCAGTTCTTC
CASSQGSGLATTEQFF
>TRBJ1-2|.|TRBV7-2|many
TGTGCCAGCAGGGGGGGCATAGGCGGTTTTGGCTACACCTTC
CASRGGIGGFGYTF
>TRBJ2-7|.|TRBV28|.
TGTGCCAGCAGACCGAGGCGGTTGGGCGGCGGGAAACTCTACGAGCAGTACTTC
CASRPRRLGGGKLYEQYF
>TRBJ2-5|.|TRBV7-9|.
TGTGCCAGCAGCTTACAGCTATGGTGGGAGACCCAGTACTTC
CASSLQLWWETQYF
>TRBJ1-1|.|TRBV19|.
TGTGCCAGTAAAGCATCCACTGAAGCTTTCTTT
CASKASTEAFF
>TRBJ2-1|TRBD2|TRBV4-3|.
TGCGCCAGCAGCCAAGATATCAGCGGGGACCGCAATGAGCAGTTCTTC
CASSQDISGDRNEQFF
>TRBJ2-5|TRBD1|TRBV28|many
TGTGCCAGCAGCGCAGGGGGCAGGGAGACCCAGTACTTC
CASSAGGRETQYF
>TRBJ2-2|TRBD2|TRBV24-1|few
TGTGCCACCAGTGATTTGGATAGAACTAGCGGGAGGAACACCGGGGAGCTGTTTTTT
CATSDLDRTSGRNTGELFF